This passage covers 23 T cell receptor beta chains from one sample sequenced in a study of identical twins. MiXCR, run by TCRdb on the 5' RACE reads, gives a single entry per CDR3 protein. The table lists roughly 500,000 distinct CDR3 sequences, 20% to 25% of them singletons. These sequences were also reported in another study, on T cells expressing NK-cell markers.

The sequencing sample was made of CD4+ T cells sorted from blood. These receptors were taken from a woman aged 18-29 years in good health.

In DNA form, the CDR3 reads TGCAGTGCTGGCTCCCACTCCGGGACTAGCCAGTTCTTC. Encoded protein: CSAGSHSGTSQFF. The chain has TRBV20-1 and TRBJ2-1; 9 bases fit TRBD2. Trimming cost V 5 bases and J 13 bases; bases outside gene matches: 12. CDR3 length equals 13 residues. Germline V gene data show CDR1 as DFQATT and CDR2 as SNEGSKA (reference sequence).

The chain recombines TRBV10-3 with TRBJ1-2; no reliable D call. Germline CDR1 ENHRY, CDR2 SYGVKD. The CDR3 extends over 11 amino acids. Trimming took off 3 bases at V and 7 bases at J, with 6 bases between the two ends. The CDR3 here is CAISERGGYTF. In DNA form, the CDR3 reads TGTGCCATCAGTGAACGGGGTGGCTACACCTTC.

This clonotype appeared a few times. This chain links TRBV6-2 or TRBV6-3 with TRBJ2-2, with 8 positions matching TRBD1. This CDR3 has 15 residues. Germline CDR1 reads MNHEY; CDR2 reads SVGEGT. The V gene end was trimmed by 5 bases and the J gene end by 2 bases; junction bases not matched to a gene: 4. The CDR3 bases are TGTGCCAGCAGTCGGACAGGGACCAACACCGGGGAGCTGTTTTTT. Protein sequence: CASSRTGTNTGELFF.

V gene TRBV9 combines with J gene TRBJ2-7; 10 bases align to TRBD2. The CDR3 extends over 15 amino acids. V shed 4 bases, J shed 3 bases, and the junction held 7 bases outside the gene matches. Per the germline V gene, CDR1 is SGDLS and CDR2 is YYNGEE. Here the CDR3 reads CASSPKLAGLYEQYF. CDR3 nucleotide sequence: TGTGCCAGCAGCCCTAAACTAGCGGGACTCTACGAGCAGTACTTC.

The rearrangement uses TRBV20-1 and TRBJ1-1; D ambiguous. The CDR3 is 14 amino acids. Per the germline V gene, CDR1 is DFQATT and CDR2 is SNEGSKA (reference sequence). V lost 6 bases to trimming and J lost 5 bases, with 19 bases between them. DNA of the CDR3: TGCAGTGCCCTAAGCGAGGAGGTGAGGACTGAAGCTTTCTTT. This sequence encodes CSALSEEVRTEAFF.

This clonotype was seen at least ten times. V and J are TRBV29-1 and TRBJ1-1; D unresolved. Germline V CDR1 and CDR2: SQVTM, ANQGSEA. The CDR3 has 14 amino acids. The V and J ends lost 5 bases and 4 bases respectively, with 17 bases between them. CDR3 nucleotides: TGCAGCGTTAGCCGTAGATGGGGTAGCACTGAAGCTTTCTTT. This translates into CSVSRRWGSTEAFF.

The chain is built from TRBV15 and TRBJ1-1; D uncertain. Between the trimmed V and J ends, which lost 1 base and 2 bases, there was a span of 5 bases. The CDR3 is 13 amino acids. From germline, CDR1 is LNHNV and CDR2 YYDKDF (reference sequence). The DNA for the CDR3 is TGTGCCACCAGCAGAGGCACTAACACTGAAGCTTTCTTT. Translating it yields CATSRGTNTEAFF.

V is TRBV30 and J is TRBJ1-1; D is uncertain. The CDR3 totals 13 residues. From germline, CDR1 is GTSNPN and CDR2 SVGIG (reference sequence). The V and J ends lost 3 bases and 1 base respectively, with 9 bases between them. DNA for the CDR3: TGTGCCTGGAGCTGGCAGGCGAACACTGAAGCTTTCTTT. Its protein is CAWSWQANTEAFF.

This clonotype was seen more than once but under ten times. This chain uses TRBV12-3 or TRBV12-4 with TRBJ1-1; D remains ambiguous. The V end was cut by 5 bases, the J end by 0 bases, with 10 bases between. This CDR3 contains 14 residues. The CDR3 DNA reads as TGTGCCAGCAGTGGGAGTAGGTTGAACACTGAAGCTTTCTTT. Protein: CASSGSRLNTEAFF.

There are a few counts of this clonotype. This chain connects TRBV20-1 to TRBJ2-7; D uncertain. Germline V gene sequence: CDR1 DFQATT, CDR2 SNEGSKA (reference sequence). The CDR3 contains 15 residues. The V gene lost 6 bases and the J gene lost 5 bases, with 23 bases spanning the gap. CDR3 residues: CSATNRRVRSDEQYF. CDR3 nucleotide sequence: TGCAGTGCGACAAATAGGCGAGTCCGCAGCGACGAGCAGTACTTC.

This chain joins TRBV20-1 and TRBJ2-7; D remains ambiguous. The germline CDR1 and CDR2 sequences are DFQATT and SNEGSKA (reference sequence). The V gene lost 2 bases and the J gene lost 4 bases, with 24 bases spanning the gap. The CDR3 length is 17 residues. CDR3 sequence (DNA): TGCAGTGCTAGAACTGGATTTGCCTCATCCCTCGGGTACGAGCAGTACTTC. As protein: CSARTGFASSLGYEQYF.

The CDR3 spells CATSLGRAGKNEQFF. CDR3 DNA sequence: TGTGCCACCAGTCTCGGGAGGGCGGGCAAAAATGAGCAGTTCTTC. The chain carries TRBV24-1 and TRBJ2-1; 8 bases map to TRBD2. V lost 6 bases and J lost 7; bases outside the gene matches: 10. The CDR3 is made up of 15 amino acids. Germline V lookup: CDR1 KGHDR, CDR2 SFDVKD.

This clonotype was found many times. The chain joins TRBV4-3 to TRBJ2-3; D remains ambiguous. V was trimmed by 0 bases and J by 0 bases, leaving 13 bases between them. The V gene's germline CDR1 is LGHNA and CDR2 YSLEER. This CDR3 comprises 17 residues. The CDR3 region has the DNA TGCGCCAGCAGCCAAGAATTTTTGGCGGTCAGCACAGATACGCAGTATTTT. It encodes CASSQEFLAVSTDTQYF.

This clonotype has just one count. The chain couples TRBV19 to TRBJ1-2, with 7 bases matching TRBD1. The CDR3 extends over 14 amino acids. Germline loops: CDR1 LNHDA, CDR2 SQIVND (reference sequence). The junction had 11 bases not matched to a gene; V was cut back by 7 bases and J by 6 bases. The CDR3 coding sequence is TGTGCCAGTACCGAAGGGGACAGATGGGATGGCTACACCTTC. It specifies CASTEGDRWDGYTF.

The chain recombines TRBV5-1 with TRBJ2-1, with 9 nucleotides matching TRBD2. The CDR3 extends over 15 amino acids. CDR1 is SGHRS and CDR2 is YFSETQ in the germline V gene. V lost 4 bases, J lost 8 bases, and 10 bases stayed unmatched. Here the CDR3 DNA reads TGCGCCAGCAGCGTCCTGACTAGCGGTAACGATGAGCAGTTCTTC. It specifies CASSVLTSGNDEQFF.

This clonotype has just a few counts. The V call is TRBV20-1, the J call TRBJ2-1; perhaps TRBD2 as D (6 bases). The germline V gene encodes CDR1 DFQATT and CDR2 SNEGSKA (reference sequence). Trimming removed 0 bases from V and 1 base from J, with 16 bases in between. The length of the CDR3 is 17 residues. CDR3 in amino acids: CSARDLSGGNSYNEQFF. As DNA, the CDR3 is TGCAGTGCTAGAGATTTATCTGGCGGGAATTCCTACAATGAGCAGTTCTTC.

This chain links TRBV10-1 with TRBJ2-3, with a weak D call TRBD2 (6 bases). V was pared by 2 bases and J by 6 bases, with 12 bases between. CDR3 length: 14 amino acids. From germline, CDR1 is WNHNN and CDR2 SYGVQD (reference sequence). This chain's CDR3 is CASSERRGMDTQYF. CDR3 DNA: TGCGCCAGCAGTGAGAGGCGGGGTATGGATACGCAGTATTTT.

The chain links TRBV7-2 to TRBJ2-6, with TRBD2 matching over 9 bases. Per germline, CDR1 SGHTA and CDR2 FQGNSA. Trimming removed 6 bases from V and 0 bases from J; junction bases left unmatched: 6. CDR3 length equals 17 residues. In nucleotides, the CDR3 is TGTGCCAGCAGGCGGGAGGGCCCTCCCTCTGGGGCCAACGTCCTGACTTTC. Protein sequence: CASRREGPPSGANVLTF. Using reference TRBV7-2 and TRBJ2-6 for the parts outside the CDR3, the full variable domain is GAGVSQSPSNKVTEKGKDVELRCDPISGHTALYWYRQSLGQGLEFLIYFQGNSAPDKSGLPSDRFSAERTGGSVSTLTIQRTQQEDSAVYLCASRREGPPSGANVLTFGAGSRLTVL.

CDR3 in amino acids: CASCTPARATDTQYF. In nucleotides, the CDR3 is TGTGCCAGCTGCACCCCAGCGCGTGCAACAGATACGCAGTATTTT. The rearrangement links TRBV3-1 to TRBJ2-3; D gene unclear. The germline V gene has CDR1 LGHDT and CDR2 YNNKEL (reference sequence). Trimming shortened V by 8 bases and J by 3 bases, and 18 bases separated the two germline ends. This CDR3 comprises 15 residues.

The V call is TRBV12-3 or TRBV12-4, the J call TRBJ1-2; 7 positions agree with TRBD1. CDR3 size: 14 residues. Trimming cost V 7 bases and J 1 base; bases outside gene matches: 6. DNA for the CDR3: TGTGCCAGCACCCAGGGGGGGGATAACTATGGCTACACCTTC. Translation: CASTQGGDNYGYTF.

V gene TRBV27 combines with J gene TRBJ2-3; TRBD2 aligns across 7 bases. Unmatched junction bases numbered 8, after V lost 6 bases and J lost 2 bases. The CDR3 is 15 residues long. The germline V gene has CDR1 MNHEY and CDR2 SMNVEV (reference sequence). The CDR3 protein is CASSLSGTTTDTQYF. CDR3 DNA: TGTGCCAGCAGCCTCTCTGGGACTACCACAGATACGCAGTATTTT.

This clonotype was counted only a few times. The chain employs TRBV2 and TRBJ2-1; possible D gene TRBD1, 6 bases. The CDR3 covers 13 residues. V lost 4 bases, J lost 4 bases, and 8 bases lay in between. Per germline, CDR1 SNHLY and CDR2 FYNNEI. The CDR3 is CASSGQVYNEQFF. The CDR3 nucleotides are TGTGCCAGCAGTGGACAGGTTTACAATGAGCAGTTCTTC.

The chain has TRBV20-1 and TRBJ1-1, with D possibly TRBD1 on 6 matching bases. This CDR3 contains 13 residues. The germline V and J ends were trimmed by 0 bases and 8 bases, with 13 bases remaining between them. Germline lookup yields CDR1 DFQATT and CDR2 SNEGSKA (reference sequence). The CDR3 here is CSARDPGRGEAFF. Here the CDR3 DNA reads TGCAGTGCTAGAGATCCGGGCAGGGGAGAAGCTTTCTTT.